This TCR beta chain emerged from a study of OX40 agonist ivuxolimab in advanced cancers. Study results and limitations: At 0.1 to 3.0 mg/kg, CD4+ and CD8+ blood T cells expanded clonally by week 6.

The CDR3 is made up of 14 amino acids. CDR1 MNHEY and CDR2 SMNVEV come from the germline V gene (reference sequence). With 2 bases clipped from V and 2 bases from J, the junction kept 1 base outside the gene matches. Peripheral blood came from all dose cohorts at three timepoints. Clones were read by immunoSEQ multiplex PCR, and TCRdb kept only the in-frame ones, dropping some. The sample lists about 19,000 clones, about 77% occurring once. A remark on this clone: The antigen is not known.

The chain joins TRBV27 to TRBJ2-7; 9 bases match TRBD1. The sample in question was CD4+ or CD8+ T cells sorted from blood, obtained in a trial of the OX40 agonist ivuxolimab. The TCR originated in an adult with an advanced solid tumor such as melanoma, head and neck, liver or kidney cancer. The CDR3 loop is CASSLGQGTYEQYF. CDR3 bases: TGTGCCAGCAGTTTAGGACAGGGGACCTACGAGCAGTACTTC.